Each of the 10 T cell receptor beta chains below was sequenced from the same sample in a study of regulatory T cells in long-lasting Graves disease. Construction of the TCR beta libraries employed iRepertoire HTBI primers in conjunction with Arm-PCR of CDR3 regions. One entry per CDR3 protein results from TCRdb running MiXCR on the multiplex PCR reads. The sample holds 550,000 to 700,000 distinct CDR3 sequences, 15% to 20% seen once. Time point meaning: newly diagnosed GD, antithyroid drugs for less than 3 months. From PBMCs, RNA was extracted and then used to make the TCR library. The data were also submitted as part of a second study, on T cells in Graves' hyperthyroidism and ophthalmopathy.

The sample here was peripheral blood mononuclear cells (PBMCs), taken at new diagnosis, from a patient treated with antithyroid drugs. These receptors originate from a man between 18 and 29 years old with Graves disease.

This clonotype turned up a few times. The CDR3: CASSQTILLEYEQFF. DNA of the CDR3: TGTGCCAGCAGCCAAACCATCTTACTAGAGTATGAGCAGTTCTTC. V and J are TRBV7-2 and TRBJ2-1; D possibly corresponds to TRBD2 (5 bases). Per the germline V gene, CDR1 is SGHTA and CDR2 is FQGNSA. V was shortened by 5 bases and J by 8 bases, with 19 bases between the two germline ends. This CDR3 region has 15 residues. The complete variable domain, with remaining parts taken from reference TRBV7-2 and TRBJ2-1, reads GAGVSQSPSNKVTEKGKDVELRCDPISGHTALYWYRQSLGQGLEFLIYFQGNSAPDKSGLPSDRFSAERTGGSVSTLTIQRTQQEDSAVYLCASSQTILLEYEQFFGPGTRLTVL.

This clonotype was found many times. The genes are TRBV11-1 and TRBJ2-1; TRBD2 might be the D (5 bases). V gave up 7 bases and J gave up 4 bases, with 26 bases separating them. Germline CDR1 reads SGHAT; CDR2 reads FQDESV (reference sequence). The CDR3 spans 18 residues. The CDR3 sequence: CASTLLEYGVEPYNEQFF. CDR3 DNA sequence: TGTGCCAGCACCCTACTCGAATACGGGGTCGAACCTTACAATGAGCAGTTCTTC.

The chain has TRBV28 and TRBJ1-2; no clear D gene. The CDR3 loop spans 15 amino acids. Per the germline V gene, CDR1 is MDHEN and CDR2 is SYDVKM. V lost 5 bases to trimming and J lost 6 bases, with 19 bases between them. The CDR3 coding sequence is TGTGCCAGCAGTCAGCTAGAGGCCCTCGCACATGGCTACACCTTC. This codes for CASSQLEALAHGYTF.

This clonotype was observed many times. The chain is built from TRBV18 and TRBJ1-5; a possible D gene is TRBD1 (6 bases). CDR1 is KGHSH, CDR2 LQKENI, per germline. This CDR3 spans 14 amino acids. Trimming cost V 3 bases and J 7 bases, with 13 bases left between them. CDR3 protein: CASSPTGGGQPQHF. As DNA, the CDR3 is TGTGCCAGCTCACCGACGGGGGGCGGCCAGCCCCAGCATTTT.

This clonotype was detected ten times or more. The rearrangement links TRBV29-1 to TRBJ2-7; D remains unclear. Trimming took off 5 bases at V and 0 bases at J, with 11 bases between the two ends. Germline V gene lookup returns CDR1 SQVTM and CDR2 ANQGSEA. The CDR3 is made up of 13 amino acids. The CDR3 loop reads CSVRRVNSYEQYF. In DNA form, the CDR3 reads TGCAGCGTTCGACGGGTAAACTCCTACGAGCAGTACTTC.

This chain joins TRBV12-5 and TRBJ1-1, with D possibly TRBD1 on 6 matching bases. The germline V gene encodes CDR1 LGHNT and CDR2 FRNRAP. The CDR3 extends over 11 amino acids. V was clipped by 2 bases and J by 11 bases, with 9 bases between them. DNA of the CDR3: TGTGCTAGTGGTTTGTTAGGGGGGGCTTTCTTT. Protein sequence: CASGLLGGAFF.

This chain joins TRBV19 and TRBJ2-3, with TRBD2 matching over 8 bases. V lost 4 bases to trimming and J lost 2 bases; unmatched junction nucleotides: 11. Per the germline V gene, CDR1 is LNHDA and CDR2 is SQIVND (reference sequence). The CDR3 runs to 17 residues. Here the CDR3 DNA reads TGTGCCAGTAGTAGGTATTACTCGGGAGGGATCACAGATACGCAGTATTTT. This encodes CASSRYYSGGITDTQYF.

There are many counts of this clonotype. CDR3 DNA sequence: TGTGCCAGCAGTCTAGCGGGAGGAAACACCGGGGAGCTGTTTTTT. Translated, it gives CASSLAGGNTGELFF. V and J are TRBV27 and TRBJ2-2, with TRBD2 identical over 11 bases. From germline, CDR1 is MNHEY and CDR2 SMNVEV (reference sequence). V lost 5 bases and J lost 2; bases outside the gene matches: 1. This CDR3 is built from 15 residues.

The chain is built from TRBV9 and TRBJ2-7; D perhaps matches TRBD2 (5 bases). The CDR3 runs 14 residues. Trimming took off 4 bases at V and 2 bases at J, with 13 bases between the two ends. From germline, CDR1 is SGDLS and CDR2 YYNGEE. CDR3 amino acids: CASSLETNTYEQYF. The CDR3 nucleotides read TGTGCCAGCAGCTTGGAGACTAATACCTACGAGCAGTACTTC.

This clonotype was seen ten or more times. This chain connects TRBV28 to TRBJ2-7, with TRBD2 identical over 10 bases. There are 15 residues in the CDR3. Trimming at V came to 7 bases and at J to 0 bases, leaving 6 bases not matched to a gene. CDR1 MDHEN and CDR2 SYDVKM come from the germline V gene. CDR3 nucleotide sequence: TGTGCCAGCATGATAACTAGCGGGATCTCCTACGAGCAGTACTTC. Its translation is CASMITSGISYEQYF.